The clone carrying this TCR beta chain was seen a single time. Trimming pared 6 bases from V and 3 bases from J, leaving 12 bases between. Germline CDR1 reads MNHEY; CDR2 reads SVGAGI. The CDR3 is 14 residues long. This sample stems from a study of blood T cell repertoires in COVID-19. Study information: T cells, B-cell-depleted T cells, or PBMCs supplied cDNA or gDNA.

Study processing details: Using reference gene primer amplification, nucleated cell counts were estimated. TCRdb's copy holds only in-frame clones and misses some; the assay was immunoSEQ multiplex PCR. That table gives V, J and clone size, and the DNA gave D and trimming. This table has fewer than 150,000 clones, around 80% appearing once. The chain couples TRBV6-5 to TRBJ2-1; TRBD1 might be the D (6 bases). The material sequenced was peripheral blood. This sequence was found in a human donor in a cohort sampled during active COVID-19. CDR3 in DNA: TGTGCCAGCAGCGATCGGACAGTCTACAATGAGCAGTTCTTC. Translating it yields CASSDRTVYNEQFF.